A selection of T cell receptor beta chains follows, all from one sample in a study of cytomegalovirus exposure and HLA in healthy donors. Using immunoSEQ multiplex PCR, the repertoire was profiled, and TCRdb retains in-frame clones only, with some absent. The sample has about 100,000 clones, about 70% seen once; the top ten hold about 4.9%. What was sequenced was PBMCs. The source of these receptors is a woman between 18 and 30 years old in good health and CMV-seropositive. Each CDR3 is given with its conserved first and last residue. A D gene is named only where the DNA matches it firmly. For some rows the clone size is stated as once, few or many, or as a class when expanded; others skip it.

- TRBJ2-7 TRBV5-6 TRBD2 TGTGCCAGCAGCCCCCTAGCGGGAGGGGTCTACGAGCAGTACTTC CASSPLAGGVYEQYF
- TRBJ1-1 TRBV30 - TGTGCCTGGAGTGTTGGGCTTCAAACTGAAGCTTTCTTT CAWSVGLQTEAFF
- TRBJ1-1 TRBV7-9 - TGTGCCAGCAGGGAGGGGCCCGTGAACACTGAAGCTTTCTTT CASREGPVNTEAFF
- TRBJ2-7 TRBV19 TRBD1 TGTGCCAGTAGGCCAAAGGACAGGGCGTACGAGCAGTACTTC CASRPKDRAYEQYF
once TRBJ2-3 TRBV15 - TGTGCCACCAGCAAACCCCGGGACTCCAACACAGATACGCAGTATTTT CATSKPRDSNTDTQYF
- TRBJ1-5 TRBV7-2 - TGTGCCAGCAGCGCGGGGGGTCGGGATCAGCCCCAGCATTTT CASSAGGRDQPQHF
- TRBJ2-7 TRBV11-1 TRBD2 TGTGCCAGCAGCTTAGCGGGAGGGCTCTACGAGCAGTACTTC CASSLAGGLYEQYF
once TRBJ2-7 TRBV13 TRBD2 TGTGCCAGCAGCTTACCCTGGCGGGAGGGGTACGAGCAGTACTTC CASSLPWREGYEQYF
few TRBJ2-3 TRBV11-2 - TGTGCCAGCAGCTTAGCGGGCACAGATACGCAGTATTTT CASSLAGTDTQYF
- TRBJ2-7 TRBV11-3 TRBD1 TGTGCCAGCAGCTTAGACCGGGACAGGGATTACGAGCAGTACTTC CASSLDRDRDYEQYF
- TRBJ2-1 TRBV9 TRBD2 TGTGCCAGCAGCGGAGGGACTAGCGGGAGTGATGAGCAGTTCTTC CASSGGTSGSDEQFF
- TRBJ2-5 TRBV30 TRBD2 TGTGCCTGGAGTGTAACGGGGCGGGGGGAGACCCAGTACTTC CAWSVTGRGETQYF
- TRBJ2-2 TRBV4-3 - TGCGCCAGCAGCCAAGAGGTACTAAACACCGGGGAGCTGTTTTTT CASSQEVLNTGELFF
- TRBJ2-1 TRBV28 TRBD1 TGTGCCAGCAGTTATTCCCCCCCGACAGGGGGCTTCGATGAGCAGTTCTTC CASSYSPPTGGFDEQFF
- TRBJ1-5 TRBV7-8 TRBD1 TGTGCCAGCAGCTTAGGTAGGACAGGTTTCAATCAGCCCCAGCATTTT CASSLGRTGFNQPQHF
- TRBJ2-1 TRBV27 TRBD2 TGTGCCAGCAGCCGGACTAGCGGGATAAAGAATGAGCAGTTCTTC CASSRTSGIKNEQFF
- TRBJ2-3 TRBV4-2 - TGTGCCAGCAGCCAATGGCCTAGATCAGCCGGTACGCAGTATTTT CASSQWPRSAGTQYF
- TRBJ2-7 TRBV7-9 - TGTGCCAGCAGCTTAGCCCAGGGGGGCGAGCAGTACTTC CASSLAQGGEQYF
few TRBJ2-1 TRBV5-1 - TGCGCCAGCAGCGGTCTTTTCTCGGGAACCTCCTACAATGAGCAGTTCTTC CASSGLFSGTSYNEQFF
- TRBJ2-7 TRBV2 - TGTGCCAGCAGGGAGGGGACGGACTACGAGCAGTACTTC CASREGTDYEQYF
- TRBJ2-7 TRBV9 - TGTGCCAGCAGCGTTCTAAGCGGCCCCTACGAGCAGTACTTC CASSVLSGPYEQYF
- TRBJ1-1 TRBV6-5 - TGTGCCAGCAGTTATCGGGGGAGAACTGAAGCTTTCTTT CASSYRGRTEAFF
- TRBJ2-2 TRBV6-4 TRBD2 TGTGCCAGCAGTGGACTAGCGGGAGACACCGGGGAGCTGTTTTTT CASSGLAGDTGELFF
- TRBJ2-1 TRBV5-1 TRBD2 TGCGCCAGCAGCTTAACCTCGACTAGCGGGTACAATGAGCAGTTCTTC CASSLTSTSGYNEQFF
- TRBJ2-1 TRBV27 - TGTGCCAGCAGTTTTATCAAGCGGGCAGCCTACAATGAGCAGTTCTTC CASSFIKRAAYNEQFF
- TRBJ2-3 TRBV6-5 TRBD2 TGTGCCAGCAGTCTAGCGGGGAGGGGAGATACGCAGTATTTT CASSLAGRGDTQYF
- TRBJ2-1 TRBV7-2 TRBD2 TGTGCCAGCAGCTTCAGCGGGGGACACAATGAGCAGTTCTTC CASSFSGGHNEQFF
few TRBJ2-5 TRBV7-8 TRBD2 TGTGCCAGCAGCTCCCAGAGCGGGGTCCAAGAGACCCAGTACTTC CASSSQSGVQETQYF
- TRBJ2-1 TRBV30 - TGTGCCTGGAGTGTCGGGGGTTACAATGAGCAGTTCTTC CAWSVGGYNEQFF
- TRBJ2-1 TRBV7-9 TRBD2 TGTGCCAGCAGCTTAGCGCGACTAGCGGGAGGGATCTACAATGAGCAGTTCTTC CASSLARLAGGIYNEQFF
- TRBJ2-7 TRBV19 TRBD2 TGTGCCAGTAGTATCTCCGCCGGGACTAGCTCCTACGAGCAGTACTTC CASSISAGTSSYEQYF
once TRBJ2-6 TRBV15 - TGTGCCACCAGCAGAGATCGGGAAGGGGCCAACGTCCTGACTTTC CATSRDREGANVLTF
- TRBJ1-5 TRBV28 - TGTGCCAGCAGTTTATCGCAGCCCCAGCATTTT CASSLSQPQHF
- TRBJ2-7 TRBV7-6 TRBD1 TGTGCCAGCAGCCCGGGACAGTCCTACGAGCAGTACTTC CASSPGQSYEQYF
- TRBJ2-1 TRBV6-5 TRBD2 TGTGCCAGCAGCCTTACGGGGGGGCGGAGTACGCAGTTCTTC CASSLTGGRSTQFF
- TRBJ2-1 TRBV7-2 - TGTGCCAGCAGCTTAGAGCTCGGTAAATACAATGAGCAGTTCTTC CASSLELGKYNEQFF
- TRBJ1-2 TRBV28 TRBD1 TGTGCCACCGGGACAGGGTGGAATGGCTACACCTTC CATGTGWNGYTF
- TRBJ2-1 TRBV7-3 TRBD2 TGTGCCAGCAGCCCCATCACTAGCGGGAGAAGTATTGAGCAGTTCTTC CASSPITSGRSIEQFF
- TRBJ1-1 TRBV7-9 TRBD1 TGTGCCAGCAGCTACGCAGGGGGCGCGAACACTGAAGCTTTCTTT CASSYAGGANTEAFF
- TRBJ2-3 TRBV27 TRBD2 TGTGCCAGCAGGATAGCGGGAGTGAGGACAGATACGCAGTATTTT CASRIAGVRTDTQYF
- TRBJ1-5 TRBV6-5 - TGTGCCAGCAGCACGTCGATCAGGAATCAGCCCCAGCATTTT CASSTSIRNQPQHF